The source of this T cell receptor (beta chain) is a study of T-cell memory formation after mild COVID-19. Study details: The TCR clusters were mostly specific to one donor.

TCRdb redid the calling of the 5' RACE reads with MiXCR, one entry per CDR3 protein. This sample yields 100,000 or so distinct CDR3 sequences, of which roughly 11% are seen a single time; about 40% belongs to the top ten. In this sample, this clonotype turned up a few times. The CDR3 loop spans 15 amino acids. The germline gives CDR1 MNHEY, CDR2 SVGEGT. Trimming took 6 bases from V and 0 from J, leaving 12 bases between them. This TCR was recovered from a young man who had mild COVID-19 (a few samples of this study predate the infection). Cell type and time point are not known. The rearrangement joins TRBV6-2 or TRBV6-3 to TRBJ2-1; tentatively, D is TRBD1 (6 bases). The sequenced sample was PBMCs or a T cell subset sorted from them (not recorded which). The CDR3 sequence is CASREDSSSYNEQFF. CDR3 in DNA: TGTGCCAGCAGGGAGGACAGTAGCTCCTACAATGAGCAGTTCTTC.